This record looks at one T cell receptor beta chain sequence and its context. The data are from a study of blood T cell repertoires in COVID-19. Study in general: There were acute and convalescent COVID-19 samples, and they came from the United States, Italy and Spain. Sample material is recorded as cDNA or gDNA derived from T cells, B-cell-depleted T cells, or PBMCs.

As originally analysed: Estimated nucleated cell counts came from reference gene primer amplification. The data were produced by immunoSEQ multiplex PCR, yet TCRdb's version contains in-frame clones alone and is incomplete. From that table come the V and J calls and clone size; the DNA was used to work out D and trimming. The data hold tens of thousands of clones, with around 87% observed a single time. The CDR3 totals 15 residues. V dropped 8 bases and J dropped 5; count of bases not matched to a gene: 11. CDR1 and CDR2 from the germline V gene are MDHEN and SYDVKM. The specimen was peripheral blood. This TCR came from a human donor in a cohort sampled during active COVID-19. The chain uses TRBV28 and TRBJ2-7; TRBD1 agrees at 11 bases. CDR3 in DNA: TGTGCCAGCTCCCTCCCCGGGACAGGGGGTAACGAGCAGTACTTC. It yields the protein CASSLPGTGGNEQYF. The full variable domain, with the rest looked up from reference TRBV28 and TRBJ2-7, is DVKVTQSSRYLVKRTGEKVFLECVQDMDHENMFWYRQDPGLGLRLIYFSYDVKMKEKGDIPEGYSVSREKKERFSLILESASTNQTSMYLCASSLPGTGGNEQYFGPGTRLTVT.